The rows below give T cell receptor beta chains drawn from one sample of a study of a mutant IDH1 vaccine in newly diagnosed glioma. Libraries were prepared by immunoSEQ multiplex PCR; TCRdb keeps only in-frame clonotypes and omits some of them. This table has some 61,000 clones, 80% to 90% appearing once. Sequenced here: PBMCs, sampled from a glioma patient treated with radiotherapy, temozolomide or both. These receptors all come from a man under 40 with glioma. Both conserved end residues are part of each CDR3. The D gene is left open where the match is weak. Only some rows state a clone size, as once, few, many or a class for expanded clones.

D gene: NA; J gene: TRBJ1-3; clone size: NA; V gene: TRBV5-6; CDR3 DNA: TGTGCCAGCAGCTTGGGGTACAGCTCTGGAAACACCATATATTTT; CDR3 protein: CASSLGYSSGNTIYF
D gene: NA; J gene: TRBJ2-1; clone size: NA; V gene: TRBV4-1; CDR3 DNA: TGCGCCAGCAGCCAAGAGCCAGGGGGGACCAATGAGCAGTTCTTC; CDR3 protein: CASSQEPGGTNEQFF
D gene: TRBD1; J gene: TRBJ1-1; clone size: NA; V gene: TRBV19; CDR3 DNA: TGTGCCAGTAGTATCGGGACAGGGGGCGGAACTGAAGCTTTCTTT; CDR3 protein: CASSIGTGGGTEAFF
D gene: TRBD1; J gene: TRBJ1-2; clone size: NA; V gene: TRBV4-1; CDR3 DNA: TGCGCCAGCAGCCAACCACCTAAGGGACAGAAATATGGCTACACCTTC; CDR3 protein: CASSQPPKGQKYGYTF
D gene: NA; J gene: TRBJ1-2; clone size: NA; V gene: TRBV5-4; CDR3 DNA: TGTGCCAGCAGGAAAACAGGCTCCGATGGCTACACCTTC; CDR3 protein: CASRKTGSDGYTF
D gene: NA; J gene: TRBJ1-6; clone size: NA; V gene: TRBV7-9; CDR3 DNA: TGTGCCAGCAGCTTACAGGGGCTCGGCCAGAATAATTCACCCCTCCACTTT; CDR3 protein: CASSLQGLGQNNSPLHF
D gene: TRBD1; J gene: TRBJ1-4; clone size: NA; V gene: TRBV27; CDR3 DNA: TGTGCCAGCAGTTTCCGGACAGGGAGGGGTGAAAAACTGTTTTTT; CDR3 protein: CASSFRTGRGEKLFF
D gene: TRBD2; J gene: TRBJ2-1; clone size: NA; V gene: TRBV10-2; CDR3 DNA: TGCGCCAGCGCACATCTAGCGGGGGGGAGGGATGAGCAGTTCTTC; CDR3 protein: CASAHLAGGRDEQFF
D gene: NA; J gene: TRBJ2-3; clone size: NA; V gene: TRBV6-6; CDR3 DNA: TGTGCCAGCAGCCCGAGCACAGATACGCAGTATTTT; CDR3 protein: CASSPSTDTQYF
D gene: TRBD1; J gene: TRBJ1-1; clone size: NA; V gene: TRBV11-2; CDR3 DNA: TGTGCCAGCAGCTTACAGGACAGGGTCTTGAACACTGAAGCTTTCTTT; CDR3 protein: CASSLQDRVLNTEAFF
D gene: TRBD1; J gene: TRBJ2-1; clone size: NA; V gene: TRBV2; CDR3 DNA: TGTGCCAGCAGTTCCGATACAGGGGTCGGTGAGCAGTTCTTC; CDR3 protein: CASSSDTGVGEQFF
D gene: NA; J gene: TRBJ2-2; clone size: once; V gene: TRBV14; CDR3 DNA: TGTGCCAGCAGCCAATCAACGGCAGTCACGAACACCGGGGAGCTGTTTTTT; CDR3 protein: CASSQSTAVTNTGELFF
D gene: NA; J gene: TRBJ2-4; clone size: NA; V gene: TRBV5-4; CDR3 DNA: TGTGCCAGCAGCGGGACGGCTGATCCACTTCTAGCCAAAAACATTCAGTACTTC; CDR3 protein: CASSGTADPLLAKNIQYF
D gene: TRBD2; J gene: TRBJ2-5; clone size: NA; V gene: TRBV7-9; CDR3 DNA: TGTGCCAGCAGCTCCATTAGCGGGGGACCGACCGTGAGCCAAGAGACCCAGTACTTC; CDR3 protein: CASSSISGGPTVSQETQYF
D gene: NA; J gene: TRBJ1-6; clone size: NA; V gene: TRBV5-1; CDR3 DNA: TGCGCCAGCAGCTCCCGTGGGGGTGACGGGTCACCCCTCCACTTT; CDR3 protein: CASSSRGGDGSPLHF
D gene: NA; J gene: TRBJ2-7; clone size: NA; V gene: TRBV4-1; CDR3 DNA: TGCGCCAGCAGCCAGAACATCGGATCCTACGAGCAGTACTTC; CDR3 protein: CASSQNIGSYEQYF
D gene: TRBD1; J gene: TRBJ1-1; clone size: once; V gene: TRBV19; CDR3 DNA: TGTGCCAGTAGCCGGGACAGGGGGCTTGGTACTGAAGCTTTCTTT; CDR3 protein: CASSRDRGLGTEAFF
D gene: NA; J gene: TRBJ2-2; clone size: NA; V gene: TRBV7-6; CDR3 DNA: TGTGCCAGCAGCTTAGCACAGAGGGACATTTCCCGCACCGGGGAGCTGTTTTTT; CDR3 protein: CASSLAQRDISRTGELFF
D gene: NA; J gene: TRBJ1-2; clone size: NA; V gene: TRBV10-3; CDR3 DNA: TGTGCCATCAATTCAAACTATGGCTACACCTTC; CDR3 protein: CAINSNYGYTF
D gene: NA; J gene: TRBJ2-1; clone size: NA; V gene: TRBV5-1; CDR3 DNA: TGCGCCAGCAGCTTGGGCTGGGGGAATGAGCAGTTCTTC; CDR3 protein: CASSLGWGNEQFF
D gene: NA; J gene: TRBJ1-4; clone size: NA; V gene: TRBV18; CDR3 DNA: TGTGCCAGCTCTGTGTTGCAACAGTCAACTAATGAAAAACTGTTTTTT; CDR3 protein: CASSVLQQSTNEKLFF
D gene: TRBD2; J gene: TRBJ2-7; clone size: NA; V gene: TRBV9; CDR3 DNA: TGTGCCAGCAGCGTAGTAGATCTAGCGGGGGTCGAGCAGTACTTC; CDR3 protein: CASSVVDLAGVEQYF
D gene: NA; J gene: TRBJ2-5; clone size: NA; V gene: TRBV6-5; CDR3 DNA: TGTGCCAGCAGTCCCTTACGGCCCCAAGAGACCCAGTACTTC; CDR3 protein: CASSPLRPQETQYF
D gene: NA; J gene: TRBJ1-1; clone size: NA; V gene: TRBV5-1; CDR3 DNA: TGCGCCAGCAGCTTGGTTGAACTGAACACTGAAGCTTTCTTT; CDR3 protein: CASSLVELNTEAFF
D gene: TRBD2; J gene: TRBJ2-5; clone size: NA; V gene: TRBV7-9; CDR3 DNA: TGTGCCAGCAGGAGCGATAGCGGGTCCCGACTGGGGACCCAGTACTTC; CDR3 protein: CASRSDSGSRLGTQYF
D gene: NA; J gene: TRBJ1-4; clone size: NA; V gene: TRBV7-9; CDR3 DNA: TGTGCCAGCAGCTTGGGGACGTCTAATGAAAAACTGTTTTTT; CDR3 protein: CASSLGTSNEKLFF
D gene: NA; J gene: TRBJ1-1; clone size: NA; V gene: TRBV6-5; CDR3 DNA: TGTGCCAGCAGTTACTCGATCATGGGGGGCACTGAAGCTTTCTTT; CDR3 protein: CASSYSIMGGTEAFF
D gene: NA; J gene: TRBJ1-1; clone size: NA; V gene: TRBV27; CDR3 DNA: TGTGCCAGCAGTGGGGTCCTAGGGGGGGTCGCTTTCTTT; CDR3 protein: CASSGVLGGVAFF
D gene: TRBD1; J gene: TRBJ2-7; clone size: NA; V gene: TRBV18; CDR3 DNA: TGTGCCAGCTCACCGACAGGGGGCTCCTACGAGCAGTACTTC; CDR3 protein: CASSPTGGSYEQYF
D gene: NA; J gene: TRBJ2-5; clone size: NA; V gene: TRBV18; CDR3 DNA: TGTGCCAGCTCACTTTACCGGGAGACCCAGTACTTC; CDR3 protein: CASSLYRETQYF
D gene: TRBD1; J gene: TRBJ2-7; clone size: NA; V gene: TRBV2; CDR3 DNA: TGTGCCAGCAATGGACAGGGGGCCTACGAGCAGTACTTC; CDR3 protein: CASNGQGAYEQYF